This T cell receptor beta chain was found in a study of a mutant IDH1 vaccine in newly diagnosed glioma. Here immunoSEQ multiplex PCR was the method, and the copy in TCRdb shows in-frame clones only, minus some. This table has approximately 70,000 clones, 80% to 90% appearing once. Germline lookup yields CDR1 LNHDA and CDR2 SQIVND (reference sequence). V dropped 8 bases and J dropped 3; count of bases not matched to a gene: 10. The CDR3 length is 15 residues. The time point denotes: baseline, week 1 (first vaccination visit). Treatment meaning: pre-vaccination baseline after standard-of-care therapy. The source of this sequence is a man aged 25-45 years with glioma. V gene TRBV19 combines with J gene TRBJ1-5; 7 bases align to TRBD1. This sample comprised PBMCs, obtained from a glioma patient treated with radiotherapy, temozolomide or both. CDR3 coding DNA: TGTGCCAGTCGGGAGGGACAGATTTTCAATCAGCCCCAGCATTTT. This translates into CASREGQIFNQPQHF.